The sequence of this T cell receptor beta chain was determined in a study of CD8+ T cells in alopecia areata. Findings and limits, study-wide: Alphabeta T cells residing in normal skin are also sequenced in scalp samples. In lesional scalp, particularly from alopecia totalis/universalis, clonality was higher than in normal scalp.

As regards this clone: Its antigen is not identified.

RNA extraction was followed by reverse transcription into cDNA, which acted as the sequencing template. Using immunoSEQ multiplex PCR, the repertoire was profiled, and TCRdb retains in-frame clones only, with some absent. The profile shows tens of thousands of clones, 45% to 65% of them singletons. CD4+ cells from four to six patients underwent sorting into CD25+CD127- cells. Patients with alopecia areata provided lesional scalp punch biopsies as well as peripheral blood. T lymphocytes (CD4+ and CD8+) were sorted from PBMCs. This TCR came from a human donor with alopecia areata. The sample consisted of CD4+ Tregs sorted from blood.

This CDR3 is CASSQTNTGELFF. Here the CDR3 DNA reads TGTGCCAGCAGCCAAACGAACACCGGGGAGCTGTTTTTT. The chain carries TRBV7-8 and TRBJ2-2; unclear D gene. In germline, CDR1 is SGHVS, CDR2 FQNEAQ. Trimming left V 5 bases short and J 0 bases short, with 4 bases between. CDR3 size: 13 residues.